Included here is one TCR beta chain sequence, with context. This sample is drawn from a study of blood T cell repertoires in COVID-19. The CDR3 loop spans 14 amino acids. V trimming: 4 bases; J trimming: 6 bases; junction bases outside the gene matches: 6. Germline CDR1 and CDR2: SGHKS and YYEKEE (reference sequence). Only in-frame clones appear in the TCRdb table, and some are missing; sequencing was by immunoSEQ multiplex PCR. The profile covers some 76,000 clones, with approximately 85% appearing a single time and 25% to 30% taken by the ten largest. The TCR was taken from a human donor in a cohort sampled during active COVID-19. The sample was peripheral blood. The rearrangement links TRBV5-5 to TRBJ1-2, with TRBD1 matching over 10 bases. This chain's CDR3 is CASSPRGTGDGYTF. CDR3 sequence (DNA): TGTGCCAGCAGCCCCCGTGGGACAGGGGATGGCTACACCTTC.